Following are 27 T cell receptor beta chains from one sample sequenced in a study of cytomegalovirus exposure and HLA in healthy donors. A multiplex PCR was run with 60 Vbeta primers and 13 Jbeta primers. Profiled with immunoSEQ multiplex PCR; TCRdb holds only in-frame clones, not every one. The sample consists of about 130,000 clones, about four fifths of them appearing once. Sequenced: PBMCs. These receptors were taken from an older woman in good health and CMV-seropositive.

The V and J genes are TRBV5-6 and TRBJ1-2; 11 bases map to TRBD1. The germline V gene encodes CDR1 SGHDT and CDR2 YYEEEE. Trimming took 6 bases from V and 4 from J; bases not matched to a gene: 8. The CDR3 sequence is 15 residues long. Here the CDR3 DNA reads TGTGCCAGCATCCTTGGGACAGGGGGGGCCTATGGCTACACCTTC. It yields the protein CASILGTGGAYGYTF.

This clone occurred a few times. The sample carries other DNA sequences with the same CDR3. This chain connects TRBV12-5 to TRBJ2-3; D not resolved. Per the germline V gene, CDR1 is LGHNT and CDR2 is FRNRAP. Trimming took 3 bases from V and 4 from J, leaving 8 bases between them. The CDR3 extends over 13 amino acids. The CDR3: CASGFRLSDTQYF. The CDR3 bases are TGTGCTAGTGGTTTTAGACTGTCAGATACGCAGTATTTT.

This clone was recorded a few times. The V gene is TRBV12-5, the J gene TRBJ1-2; D perhaps matches TRBD1 (6 bases). Trimming pared 7 bases from V and 3 bases from J, leaving 15 bases between. The CDR3 is 14 residues long. Germline CDR1 reads LGHNT; CDR2 reads FRNRAP. CDR3 DNA sequence: TGTGCTAGTGCCCCCGGCGGGGGCGACTATGGCTACACCTTC. This sequence encodes CASAPGGGDYGYTF.

The chain recombines TRBV4-3 with TRBJ2-3; TRBD1 aligns across 7 bases. V lost 1 base to trimming and J lost 0 bases; unmatched junction nucleotides: 4. The CDR3 runs to 16 residues. CDR1 LGHNA and CDR2 YSLEER come from the germline V gene. The CDR3 spells CASSQVLQGSTDTQYF. DNA of the CDR3: TGCGCCAGCAGCCAAGTTCTACAGGGGAGCACAGATACGCAGTATTTT.

The rearrangement links TRBV11-2 to TRBJ1-2; D not certain. The CDR3 is 14 residues long. Germline assignment: CDR1 SGHAT and CDR2 FQNNGV. The germline V and J ends were trimmed by 2 bases and 3 bases, with 10 bases remaining between them. The CDR3 DNA reads TGTGCCAGCAGCTTAATGCTCCAGGACTATGGCTACACCTTC. Its translation is CASSLMLQDYGYTF.

V usage is TRBV18 and J usage is TRBJ1-3; tentatively, D is TRBD1 (6 bases). CDR3 size: 16 residues. The germline V gene has CDR1 KGHSH and CDR2 LQKENI. The germline V and J ends were trimmed by 3 bases and 4 bases, with 16 bases remaining between them. The CDR3 sequence is CASSPVAPGEGNTIYF. The CDR3 nucleotides read TGTGCCAGCTCACCGGTCGCGCCAGGGGAAGGAAACACCATATATTTT.

The rearrangement uses TRBV19 and TRBJ2-1; TRBD2 might be the D (5 bases). The germline V gene has CDR1 LNHDA and CDR2 SQIVND (reference sequence). The V gene lost 9 bases and the J gene lost 0 bases, with 9 bases spanning the gap. The CDR3 loop spans 13 amino acids. The CDR3 loop reads CASRLASYNEQFF. The CDR3 DNA sequence: TGTGCCAGCCGCCTAGCCTCCTACAATGAGCAGTTCTTC. The full variable domain, in which reference TRBV19 and TRBJ2-1 provide the parts outside the CDR3, is DGGITQSPKYLFRKEGQNVTLSCEQNLNHDAMYWYRQDPGQGLRLIYYSQIVNDFQKGDIAEGYSVSREKKESFPLTVTSAQKNPTAFYLCASRLASYNEQFFGPGTRLTVL.

J is TRBJ1-1 and V is TRBV19; a weak D match, TRBD1 (6 bases). The CDR3 totals 15 residues. V lost 6 bases and J lost 1, with 15 bases in between. The V gene's germline CDR1 is LNHDA and CDR2 SQIVND (reference sequence). For the CDR3, the DNA is TGTGCCAGTAGCAGGTCGGGACATAGGAACACTGAAGCTTTCTTT. Protein product: CASSRSGHRNTEAFF.

In this sample, this clone turned up a few times. The chain uses TRBV4-2 and TRBJ1-5; unclear D gene. Trimming cost V 0 bases and J 7 bases, with 7 bases left between them. The CDR3 has 13 residues. From germline, CDR1 is LGHNA and CDR2 YNFKEQ. CDR3 nucleotides: TGTGCCAGCAGCCAAGATTCGGTCCAGCCCCAGCATTTT. It codes for CASSQDSVQPQHF.

The chain combines TRBV10-1 with TRBJ1-3; D uncertain. The CDR3 is 18 amino acids. Germline CDR1 and CDR2: WNHNN and SYGVQD (reference sequence). The V end was cut by 7 bases, the J end by 8 bases, with 30 bases between. The CDR3 protein is CASKSPPSGKSRRDTIYF. The CDR3 nucleotides read TGCGCCAGCAAAAGTCCCCCCTCGGGAAAGAGCCGTCGAGACACCATATATTTT.

This chain uses TRBV5-1 with TRBJ2-2, with 15 positions matching TRBD2. The CDR3 loop spans 17 amino acids. The germline gives CDR1 SGHRS, CDR2 YFSETQ. After removal of 7 bases from V and 1 base from J, the junction contained 5 bases not matched to a gene. The CDR3 nucleotides are TGCGCCAGCCTTGGACTAGCGGGAGGGAAGAACACCGGGGAGCTGTTTTTT. Translated, it gives CASLGLAGGKNTGELFF. The whole variable domain, filled in from reference TRBV5-1 and TRBJ2-2, reads KAGVTQTPRYLIKTRGQQVTLSCSPISGHRSVSWYQQTPGQGLQFLFEYFSETQRNKGNFPGRFSGRQFSNSRSEMNVSTLELGDSALYLCASLGLAGGKNTGELFFGEGSRLTVL.

This chain joins TRBV11-1 and TRBJ1-3, with D perhaps TRBD1 (5 bases). The CDR3 length is 15 residues. V gave up 4 bases and J gave up 3 bases, with 13 bases separating them. Germline loops: CDR1 SGHAT, CDR2 FQDESV (reference sequence). CDR3 coding DNA: TGTGCCAGCAGCTCACCGGACGACAGTGGAAACACCATATATTTT. It yields the protein CASSSPDDSGNTIYF.

A remark on this clone: The same CDR3 also results from other DNA sequences found in this sample. The chain combines TRBV7-9 with TRBJ2-6; no clear D. V lost 2 bases and J lost 1, with 6 bases in between. Germline-derived CDR1 and CDR2 are SEHNR and FQNEAQ (reference sequence). The CDR3 has 15 residues. The DNA of the CDR3 is TGTGCCAGCAGCTTAAGAGGATCTGGGGCCAACGTCCTGACTTTC. This gives the protein CASSLRGSGANVLTF.

The chain uses TRBV4-2 and TRBJ1-4; D not certain. Germline-derived CDR1 and CDR2 are LGHNA and YNFKEQ. V was clipped by 2 bases and J by 5 bases, with 3 bases between them. CDR3 length: 12 amino acids. CDR3 nucleotide sequence: TGTGCCAGCAGCCAACAGAATGAAAAACTGTTTTTT. Residues: CASSQQNEKLFF.

The rearrangement links TRBV30 to TRBJ2-5; the D is unclear. V gave up 3 bases and J gave up 1 base, with 6 bases separating them. There are 12 residues in the CDR3. The germline gives CDR1 GTSNPN, CDR2 SVGIG (reference sequence). The CDR3 DNA follows: TGTGCCTGGAGCTCTCCCCAAGAGACCCAGTACTTC. As protein: CAWSSPQETQYF. The full variable domain, its missing parts supplied by reference TRBV30 and TRBJ2-5, is SQTIHQWPATLVQPVGSPLSLECTVEGTSNPNLYWYRQAAGRGLQLLFYSVGIGQISSEVPQNLSASRPQDRQFILSSKKLLLSDSGFYLCAWSSPQETQYFGPGTRLLVL.

CDR3 in DNA: TGTGCCAGCAGCGCCGGGGACAGGGGGCGCGAGCAGTACTTC. Translated, it gives CASSAGDRGREQYF. V gene TRBV9 combines with J gene TRBJ2-5, with 12 bases lining up with TRBD1. The DNA end is a closer match to TRBJ2-7, so the J assignment may be wrong. The CDR3 is made up of 14 amino acids. The germline gives CDR1 SGDLS, CDR2 YYNGEE.

This chain links TRBV20-1 with TRBJ1-5; D call uncertain. From germline, CDR1 is DFQATT and CDR2 SNEGSKA (reference sequence). V gave up 3 bases and J gave up 9 bases, with 6 bases separating them. The CDR3 sequence is 10 residues long. For the CDR3, the DNA is TGCAGTGCTAGCCCGTCGCCCCAGCATTTT. It is translated as CSASPSPQHF.

This clone has only a few counts. The CDR3 DNA reads TGTGCCAGCAGCTTATCCGGCAGGGTATATGAGACCCAGTACTTC. Protein: CASSLSGRVYETQYF. V is TRBV7-2 and J is TRBJ2-5; possible D gene TRBD1, 5 bases. Germline-derived CDR1 and CDR2 are SGHTA and FQGNSA. V dropped 2 bases and J dropped 5 bases, with 15 bases sitting between them. There are 15 residues in the CDR3.

This chain connects TRBV7-2 to TRBJ2-3, with unresolved D. Germline values: CDR1 SGHTA, CDR2 FQGNSA. Trimming cost V 1 base and J 6 bases, with 14 bases left between them. CDR3 length: 15 amino acids. In DNA form, the CDR3 reads TGTGCCAGCAGCTTAGGTGCCGGTCCCCGGGATACGCAGTATTTT. This sequence encodes CASSLGAGPRDTQYF.

With respect to this clone: At the DNA level, this CDR3 is encoded by other sequences in the same sample as well. The chain recombines TRBV5-6 with TRBJ2-3; D is possibly TRBD2 (5 bases). The CDR3 has 13 residues. Per germline, CDR1 SGHDT and CDR2 YYEEEE. V lost 0 bases, J lost 5 bases, and 7 bases lay in between. CDR3 sequence: CASSLAGGDTQYF. As DNA, the CDR3 is TGTGCCAGCAGCTTGGCCGGAGGAGATACGCAGTATTTT.

The genes are TRBV7-6 and TRBJ1-1; D possibly corresponds to TRBD1 (6 bases). This CDR3 has 14 amino acids. Looked up from germline, CDR1 is SGHVS and CDR2 is FNYEAQ. V was clipped by 0 bases and J by 6 bases, with 11 bases between them. The chain's CDR3 is CASSLAIQGSEAFF. In nucleotides, the CDR3 is TGTGCCAGCAGCTTAGCGATACAGGGATCTGAAGCTTTCTTT.

This clone has more than one count but fewer than ten. This sequence joins TRBV4-3 and TRBJ2-3; D is possibly TRBD2 (5 bases). The ends were cut back, 1 base at V and 9 bases at J, with 14 bases in the middle. The germline V gene encodes CDR1 LGHNA and CDR2 YSLEER. CDR3 length: 14 amino acids. The CDR3 DNA reads as TGCGCCAGCAGCCAAGGCGGATTGGACTCCACGCAGTATTTT. Its translation: CASSQGGLDSTQYF.

This clone came up a few times. The chain carries TRBV7-9 and TRBJ2-4; D gene ambiguous. The V end lost 5 bases, the J end lost 0 bases, and 14 bases lay between the germline ends. CDR1 SEHNR and CDR2 FQNEAQ come from the germline V gene (reference sequence). CDR3 length equals 16 residues. This CDR3 reads CASSPLVGLAKNIQYF. CDR3 sequence (DNA): TGTGCCAGCAGCCCCTTAGTTGGTCTAGCCAAAAACATTCAGTACTTC.

The chain carries TRBV6-5 and TRBJ2-2; 7 bases fit TRBD1. Germline lookup yields CDR1 MNHEY and CDR2 SVGAGI. Unmatched junction bases numbered 1, after V lost 6 bases and J lost 6 bases. The CDR3 spans 12 residues. The CDR3 reads CASRTGPGELFF. The CDR3 DNA reads as TGTGCCAGCAGGACAGGGCCCGGGGAGCTGTTTTTT.

V and J are TRBV7-9 and TRBJ1-3, with D possibly matching TRBD1 (5 bases). This CDR3 is 15 amino acids long. V was trimmed by 5 bases and J by 2 bases, leaving 13 bases between them. CDR1 is SEHNR and CDR2 is FQNEAQ in the germline V gene (reference sequence). The CDR3 DNA sequence: TGTGCCAGCAGCCGACAGTCTGTAGCTGGAAACACCATATATTTT. It is translated as CASSRQSVAGNTIYF.

The chain combines TRBV7-3 with TRBJ2-1, with TRBD2 matching over 7 bases. This CDR3 comprises 13 residues. Germline-derived CDR1 and CDR2 are SGHTA and FQGTGA. With V trimmed by 8 bases and J by 7 bases, 8 bases remained unmatched. This CDR3 is CASGRAGYNEQFF. The DNA for the CDR3 is TGTGCCAGCGGGAGGGCGGGTTATAATGAGCAGTTCTTC.

CDR3 sequence reads: CASSYRRGYTF. The CDR3 DNA sequence: TGTGCCAGCAGTTACAGACGTGGCTACACCTTC. The chain combines TRBV27 with TRBJ1-2; D unclear. The CDR3 has 11 residues. Germline loops: CDR1 MNHEY, CDR2 SMNVEV (reference sequence). Trimming stripped 4 bases from V and 7 bases from J, with 7 bases between.